This T cell receptor (beta chain) was found in a study of CD8 T cells in Susac syndrome. The CDR3 covers 16 residues. V was cut by 6 bases and J by 0 bases, with 18 bases left in between. Germline V gives CDR1 MDHEN, CDR2 SYDVKM. Reverse transcription of 0.5 to 1 ug RNA was performed with random hexamers. immunoSEQ multiplex PCR amplified TCR beta CDR3 across 54 Vbeta, 13 Jbeta. TCRdb ran MiXCR on the immunoSEQ multiplex PCR reads and lists one entry per CDR3 protein. The sample holds almost 450,000 distinct CDR3 sequences, more than 80% seen once. Relapsing-remitting disease, either stable or active, was present in the multiple sclerosis controls, who were treatment-naive patients. This clonotype showed up just once.

This TCR was recovered from a human donor with multiple sclerosis. Sequencing was done on a sample of CD8+ T cells from PBMCs. V gene TRBV28 combines with J gene TRBJ2-7; D is unclear. DNA for the CDR3: TGTGCCAGCAGCCCCCTATTCTCGGAGAGCTCCTACGAGCAGTACTTC. Translated, it gives CASSPLFSESSYEQYF.